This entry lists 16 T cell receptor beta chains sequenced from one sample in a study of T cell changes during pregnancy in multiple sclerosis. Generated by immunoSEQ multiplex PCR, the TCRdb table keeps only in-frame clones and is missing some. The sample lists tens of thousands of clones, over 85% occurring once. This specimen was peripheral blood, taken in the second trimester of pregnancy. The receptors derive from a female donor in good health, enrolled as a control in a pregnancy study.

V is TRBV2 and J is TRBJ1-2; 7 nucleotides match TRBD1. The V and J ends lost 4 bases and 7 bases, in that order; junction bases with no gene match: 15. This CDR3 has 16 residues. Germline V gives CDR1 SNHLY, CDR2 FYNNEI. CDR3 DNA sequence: TGTGCCAGCAGTGGTGCTGGGCAGGGGGTGGGAGGTGGCTACACCTTC. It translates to CASSGAGQGVGGGYTF.

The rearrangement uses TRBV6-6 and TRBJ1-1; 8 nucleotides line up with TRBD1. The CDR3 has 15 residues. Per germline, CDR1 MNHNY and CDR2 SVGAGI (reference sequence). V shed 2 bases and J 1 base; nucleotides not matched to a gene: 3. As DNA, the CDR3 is TGTGCCAGCAGTTACACAACAGGGGGGAACACTGAAGCTTTCTTT. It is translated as CASSYTTGGNTEAFF.

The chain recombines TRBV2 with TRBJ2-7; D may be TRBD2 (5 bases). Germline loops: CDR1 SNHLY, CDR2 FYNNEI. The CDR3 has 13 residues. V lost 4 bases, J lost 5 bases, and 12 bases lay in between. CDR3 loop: CASSARGSHEQYF. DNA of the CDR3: TGTGCCAGCAGTGCTAGAGGGAGCCACGAGCAGTACTTC.

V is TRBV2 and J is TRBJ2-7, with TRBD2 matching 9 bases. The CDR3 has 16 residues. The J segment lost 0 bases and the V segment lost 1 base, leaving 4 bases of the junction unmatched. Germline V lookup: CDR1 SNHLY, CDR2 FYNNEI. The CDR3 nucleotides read TGTGCCAGCAGTGAAGAACTAGCGGGCGTCTCCTACGAGCAGTACTTC. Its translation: CASSEELAGVSYEQYF.

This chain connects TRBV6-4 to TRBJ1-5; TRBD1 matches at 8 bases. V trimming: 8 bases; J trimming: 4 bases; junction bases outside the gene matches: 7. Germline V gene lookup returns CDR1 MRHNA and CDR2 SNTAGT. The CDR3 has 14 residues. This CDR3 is CASEDRVSNQPQHF. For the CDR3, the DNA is TGTGCCAGCGAGGACAGGGTCTCGAATCAGCCCCAGCATTTT.

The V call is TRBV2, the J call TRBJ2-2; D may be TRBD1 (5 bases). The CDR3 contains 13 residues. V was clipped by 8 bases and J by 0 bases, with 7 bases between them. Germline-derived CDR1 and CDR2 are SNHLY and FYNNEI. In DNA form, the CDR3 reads TGTGCCAGCGGACATGCGAACACCGGGGAGCTGTTTTTT. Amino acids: CASGHANTGELFF.

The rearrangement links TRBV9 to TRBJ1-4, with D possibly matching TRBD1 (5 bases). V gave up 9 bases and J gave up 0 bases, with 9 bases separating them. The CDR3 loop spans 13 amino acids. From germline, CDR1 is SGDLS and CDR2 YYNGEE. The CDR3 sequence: CANTGPTNEKLFF. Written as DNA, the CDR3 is TGTGCCAATACAGGACCAACTAATGAAAAACTGTTTTTT.

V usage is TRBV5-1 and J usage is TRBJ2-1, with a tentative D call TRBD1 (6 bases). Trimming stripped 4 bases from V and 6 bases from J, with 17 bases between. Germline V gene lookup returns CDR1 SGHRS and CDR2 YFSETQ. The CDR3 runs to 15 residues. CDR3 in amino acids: CASSDDPRGGNEQFF. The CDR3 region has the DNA TGCGCCAGCAGCGATGACCCTCGAGGGGGCAATGAGCAGTTCTTC.

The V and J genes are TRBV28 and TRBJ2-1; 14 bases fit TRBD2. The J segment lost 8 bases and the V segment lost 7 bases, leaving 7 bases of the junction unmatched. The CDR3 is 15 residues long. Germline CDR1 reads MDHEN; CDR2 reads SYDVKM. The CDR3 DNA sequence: TGTGCCAGCACGGGGACTAGCGGGAGAGGGTATGAGCAGTTCTTC. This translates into CASTGTSGRGYEQFF.

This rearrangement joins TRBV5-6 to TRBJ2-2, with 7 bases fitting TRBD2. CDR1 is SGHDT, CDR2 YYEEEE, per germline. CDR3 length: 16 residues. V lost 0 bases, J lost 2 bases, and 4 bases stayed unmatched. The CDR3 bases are TGTGCCAGCAGCTTGGTCGGGAGGTTTAACACCGGGGAGCTGTTTTTT. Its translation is CASSLVGRFNTGELFF.

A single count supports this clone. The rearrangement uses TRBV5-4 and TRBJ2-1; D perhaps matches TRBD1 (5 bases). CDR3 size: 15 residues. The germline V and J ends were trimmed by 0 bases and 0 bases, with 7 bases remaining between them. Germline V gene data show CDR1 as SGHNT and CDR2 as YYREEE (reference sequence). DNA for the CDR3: TGTGCCAGCAGCTTGGACAGGAACTCCTACAATGAGCAGTTCTTC. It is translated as CASSLDRNSYNEQFF.

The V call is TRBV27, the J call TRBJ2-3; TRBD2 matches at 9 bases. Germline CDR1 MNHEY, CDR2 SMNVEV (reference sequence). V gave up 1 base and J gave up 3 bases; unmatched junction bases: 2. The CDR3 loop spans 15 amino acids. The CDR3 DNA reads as TGTGCCAGCAGTTTATTTCTAGCGGGGACAGATACGCAGTATTTT. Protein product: CASSLFLAGTDTQYF.

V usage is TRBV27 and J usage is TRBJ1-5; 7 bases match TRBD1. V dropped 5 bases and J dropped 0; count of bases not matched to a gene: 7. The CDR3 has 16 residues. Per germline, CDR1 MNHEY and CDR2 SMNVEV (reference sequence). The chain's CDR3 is CASSEATGYSNQPQHF. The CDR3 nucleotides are TGTGCCAGCAGTGAGGCGACAGGGTATAGCAATCAGCCCCAGCATTTT.

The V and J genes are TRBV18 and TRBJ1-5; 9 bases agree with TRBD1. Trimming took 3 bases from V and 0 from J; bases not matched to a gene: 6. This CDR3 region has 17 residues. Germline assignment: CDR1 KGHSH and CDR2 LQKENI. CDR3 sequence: CASSPSGTGISNQPQHF. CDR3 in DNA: TGTGCCAGCTCACCTTCTGGGACAGGGATTAGCAATCAGCCCCAGCATTTT.

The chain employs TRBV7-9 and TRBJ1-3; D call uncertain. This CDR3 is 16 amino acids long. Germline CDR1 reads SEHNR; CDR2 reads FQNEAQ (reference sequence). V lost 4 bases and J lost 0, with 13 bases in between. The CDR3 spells CASSSPMTTSGNTIYF. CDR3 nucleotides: TGTGCCAGCAGCTCCCCGATGACAACCTCTGGAAACACCATATATTTT.

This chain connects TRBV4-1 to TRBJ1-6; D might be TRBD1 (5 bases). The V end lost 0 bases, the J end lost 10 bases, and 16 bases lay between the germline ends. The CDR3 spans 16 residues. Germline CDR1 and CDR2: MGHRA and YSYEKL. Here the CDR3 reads CASSQDVGRAGSPLHF. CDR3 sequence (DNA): TGCGCCAGCAGCCAAGACGTGGGAAGGGCAGGGTCACCCCTCCACTTT.